The 7 T cell receptor beta chains presented below share a single source sample, sequenced in a study of OX40 agonist ivuxolimab in advanced cancers. Measured with immunoSEQ multiplex PCR; TCRdb has only the in-frame clones, and not every one. The data contain 25,000 to 35,000 clones, about 80% of them singletons. Material: CD4+ or CD8+ T cells sorted from blood, obtained in a trial of the OX40 agonist ivuxolimab. These receptors were obtained from an adult with an advanced solid tumor such as melanoma, head and neck, liver or kidney cancer.

This rearrangement joins TRBV18 to TRBJ2-2; perhaps TRBD1 as D (6 bases). V lost 3 bases to trimming and J lost 3 bases, with 20 bases between them. Germline V gives CDR1 KGHSH, CDR2 LQKENI. The CDR3 loop spans 18 amino acids. This CDR3 is CASSPLPLGTGYTGELFF. The CDR3 coding sequence is TGTGCCAGCTCACCGCTACCTTTGGGCACAGGGTACACCGGGGAGCTGTTTTTT.

The rearrangement joins TRBV29-1 to TRBJ1-2; 9 bases align to TRBD1. The CDR3 is made up of 14 amino acids. The junction had 10 bases not matched to a gene; V was cut back by 6 bases and J by 5 bases. CDR1 is SQVTM, CDR2 ANQGSEA, per germline. CDR3 coding DNA: TGCAGCGTAGAGAGTGGGACAGGGAGTTATGGCTACACCTTC. Translation: CSVESGTGSYGYTF.

V usage is TRBV2 and J usage is TRBJ1-2; a weak D match, TRBD1 (5 bases). Germline values: CDR1 SNHLY, CDR2 FYNNEI. Trimming took off 6 bases at V and 1 base at J, with 6 bases between the two ends. This CDR3 comprises 12 residues. This CDR3 reads CASRGLNYGYTF. The CDR3 bases are TGTGCCAGCAGGGGACTTAACTATGGCTACACCTTC.

This chain uses TRBV6-1 with TRBJ1-5, with D maybe TRBD1 (5 bases). Germline CDR1 and CDR2: MNHNS and SASEGT. This CDR3 comprises 15 residues. V was clipped by 6 bases and J by 2 bases, with 14 bases between them. This chain's CDR3 is CASSPGGTGNQPQHF. In DNA form, the CDR3 reads TGTGCCAGCAGCCCTGGGGGGACCGGCAATCAGCCCCAGCATTTT.

The table lists this clone with a count of one. V usage is TRBV2 and J usage is TRBJ2-2; tentatively, D is TRBD2 (6 bases). Germline V CDR1 and CDR2: SNHLY, FYNNEI. The CDR3 is 15 residues long. Trimming left V 1 base short and J 7 bases short, with 13 bases between. The chain's CDR3 is CASSEGWRDVGELFF. CDR3 DNA sequence: TGTGCCAGCAGTGAAGGGTGGAGGGATGTCGGGGAGCTGTTTTTT. The full variable domain, its missing parts supplied by reference TRBV2 and TRBJ2-2, is EPEVTQTPSHQVTQMGQEVILRCVPISNHLYFYWYRQILGQKVEFLVSFYNNEISEKSEIFDDQFSVERPDGSNFTLKIRSTKLEDSAMYFCASSEGWRDVGELFFGEGSRLTVL.

The chain recombines TRBV4-1 with TRBJ2-1; 13 bases are shared with TRBD2. CDR3 length equals 19 residues. The ends lost 3 bases at V and 1 base at J; junction bases unmatched: 9. CDR1 and CDR2 from the germline V gene are MGHRA and YSYEKL. CDR3 protein: CASSQIGLAGVGSYNEQFF. The DNA for the CDR3 is TGCGCCAGCAGCCAGATTGGACTAGCGGGGGTAGGATCCTACAATGAGCAGTTCTTC.

This sequence joins TRBV2 and TRBJ2-7, with 8 bases aligning to TRBD1. There are 15 residues in the CDR3. With 2 bases clipped from V and 1 base from J, the junction kept 4 bases outside the gene matches. CDR1 SNHLY and CDR2 FYNNEI come from the germline V gene. The CDR3 region is CASSELGQVSYEQYF. For the CDR3, the DNA is TGTGCCAGCAGTGAACTGGGACAGGTGTCCTACGAGCAGTACTTC.